This T cell receptor (beta chain) originates from a study of CD8+CD57+ T cells in acquired aplastic anemia. Ten or more counts support this clonotype. Its matching antigen is unknown. This CDR3 is built from 15 residues. V was pared by 1 base and J by 3 bases, with 13 bases between. From germline, CDR1 is SGHTS and CDR2 YDEGEE. The use of genomic DNA as template underpinned the TCR beta VDJ and CDR3 profiling. MiXCR was run by TCRdb on the reads, yielding one entry per CDR3 protein. The sample consists of just over 400,000 distinct CDR3 sequences, around 72% of them appearing once. Study results and caveats: Patients and controls were found to share roughly 31 CD8+ CDR3 sequences.

The chain combines TRBV5-8 with TRBJ1-2, with D tentatively TRBD1 (6 bases). The specimen sequenced was sorted CD4+, CD8+, or CD8+CD57+ T cells (not recorded which) from PBMCs. This TCR was recovered from a human donor in good health, serving as a control. CDR3 sequence (DNA): TGTGCCAGCAGCTTGAATGGGGGCACCTACTATGGCTACACCTTC. Its translation is CASSLNGGTYYGYTF.